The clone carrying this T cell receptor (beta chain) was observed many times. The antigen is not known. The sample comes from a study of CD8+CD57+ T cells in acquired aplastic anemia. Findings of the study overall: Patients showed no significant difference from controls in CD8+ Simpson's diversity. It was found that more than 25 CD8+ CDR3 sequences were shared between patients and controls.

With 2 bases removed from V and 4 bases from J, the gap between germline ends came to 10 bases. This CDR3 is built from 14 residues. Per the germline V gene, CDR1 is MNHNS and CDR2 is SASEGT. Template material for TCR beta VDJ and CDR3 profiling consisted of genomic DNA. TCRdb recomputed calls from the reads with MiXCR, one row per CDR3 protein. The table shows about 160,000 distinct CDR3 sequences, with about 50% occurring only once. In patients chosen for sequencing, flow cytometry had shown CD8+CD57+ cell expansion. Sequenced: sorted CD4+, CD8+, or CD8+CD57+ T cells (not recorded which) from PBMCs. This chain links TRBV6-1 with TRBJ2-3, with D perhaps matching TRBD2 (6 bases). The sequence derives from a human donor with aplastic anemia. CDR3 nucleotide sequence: TGTGCCAGCAGTGAAATGGGGGAGGCAGATACGCAGTATTTT. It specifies CASSEMGEADTQYF.